These 32 T cell receptor beta chains were all obtained from the same sample, sequenced in a study of cytomegalovirus exposure and HLA in healthy donors. The PCR had 60 Vbeta and 13 Jbeta primers. Clones were read by immunoSEQ multiplex PCR, and TCRdb kept only the in-frame ones, dropping some. This specimen shows 100,000 to 150,000 clones; the ten leading clones hold 1.7%. The sample comprised PBMCs. These receptors came from a man aged 18 to 30 in good health and CMV-seronegative.

The chain recombines TRBV5-1 with TRBJ2-5, with 13 bases that match TRBD2. Germline trimming cut 3 bases from V and 5 bases from J; bases unmatched to any gene: 10. The CDR3 runs 17 residues. CDR1 is SGHRS, CDR2 YFSETQ, per germline. CDR3 nucleotides: TGCGCCAGCAGCTCTGGACTAGCGGGGGCGCAAGGGGAGACCCAGTACTTC. Translation: CASSSGLAGAQGETQYF.

The chain carries TRBV11-2 and TRBJ2-5; D might be TRBD1 (6 bases). The end of the DNA fits TRBJ2-7 better, so the J call may be wrong. This CDR3 comprises 13 residues. The germline V gene encodes CDR1 SGHAT and CDR2 FQNNGV. The CDR3 nucleotides read TGTGCCAGCAGCTCATTCCAGGGGTTCGAGCAGTACTTC. Encoded protein: CASSSFQGFEQYF.

CDR3 coding DNA: TGCGCCAGCAGCCACCCAGGGGACGCTTTCTTT. Amino acid sequence: CASSHPGDAFF. This rearrangement joins TRBV4-1 to TRBJ1-1, with a tentative D call TRBD1 (6 bases). The CDR3 has 11 residues. CDR1 is MGHRA, CDR2 YSYEKL, per germline. V dropped 3 bases and J dropped 11 bases, with 10 bases sitting between them.

CDR3 bases: TGTGCCAGCAGTTTACGCAGGGGAAATGAGCAGTTCTTC. Protein: CASSLRRGNEQFF. The chain carries TRBV28 and TRBJ2-1; D is perhaps TRBD1 (6 bases). This CDR3 region has 13 residues. Germline CDR1 is MDHEN and CDR2 is SYDVKM. The V end lost 2 bases, the J end lost 7 bases, and 9 bases lay between the germline ends.

This sequence joins TRBV19 and TRBJ1-2, with TRBD1 matching 9 bases. The trim removed 4 bases at V and 6 bases at J, leaving 3 bases unmatched. Per germline, CDR1 LNHDA and CDR2 SQIVND (reference sequence). This CDR3 is built from 13 residues. The CDR3 protein is CASSTRQGDGYTF. The CDR3 DNA reads TGTGCCAGTAGTACACGACAGGGGGATGGCTACACCTTC.

The chain carries TRBV5-4 and TRBJ1-1, with D possibly being TRBD1 (6 bases). The CDR3 runs 15 residues. V dropped 0 bases and J dropped 2 bases, with 11 bases sitting between them. Germline assignment: CDR1 SGHNT and CDR2 YYREEE (reference sequence). CDR3 sequence (DNA): TGTGCCAGCAGCTTGGAATGGGGGCTTAACACTGAAGCTTTCTTT. Translation: CASSLEWGLNTEAFF.

The chain combines TRBV11-2 with TRBJ2-1; D might be TRBD2 (5 bases). Germline CDR1 is SGHAT and CDR2 is FQNNGV. The CDR3 covers 15 residues. CDR3 coding DNA: TGTGTCACAGAGGGTGGGAGTCGATGGACTCCTGAGCAGTTCTTC. Its translation is CVTEGGSRWTPEQFF.

The chain employs TRBV6-5 and TRBJ2-3, with D possibly TRBD2 on 6 matching bases. Trimming pared 2 bases from V and 9 bases from J, leaving 18 bases between. The CDR3 sequence is 15 residues long. From germline, CDR1 is MNHEY and CDR2 SVGAGI. CDR3 sequence reads: CASSYMGLGAGTQYF. The CDR3 DNA sequence: TGTGCCAGCAGTTACATGGGACTGGGCGCGGGGACGCAGTATTTT.

This chain joins TRBV2 and TRBJ2-7, with 10 bases fitting TRBD1. Germline V lookup: CDR1 SNHLY, CDR2 FYNNEI. V trimming: 6 bases; J trimming: 6 bases; junction bases outside the gene matches: 8. The CDR3 loop spans 14 amino acids. The CDR3: CASRTGTGVFEQYF. The CDR3 coding sequence is TGTGCCAGCAGAACCGGGACAGGGGTTTTCGAGCAGTACTTC.

The gene calls are TRBV27 and TRBJ2-2; D uncertain. This CDR3 contains 13 residues. The ends were cut back, 3 bases at V and 5 bases at J, with 7 bases in the middle. Germline V gives CDR1 MNHEY, CDR2 SMNVEV (reference sequence). The CDR3 sequence is CASSFSRTGELFF. CDR3 sequence (DNA): TGTGCCAGCAGTTTCTCTAGGACCGGGGAGCTGTTTTTT.

J is TRBJ1-6 and V is TRBV7-8; D remains ambiguous. This CDR3 has 15 amino acids. V lost 5 bases and J 0 bases, leaving 8 bases between the germline ends. Germline V gives CDR1 SGHVS, CDR2 FQNEAQ. DNA for the CDR3: TGTGCCAGCAGCCCTGACAACTCCTATAATTCACCCCTCCACTTT. Translated: CASSPDNSYNSPLHF.

J is TRBJ2-7 and V is TRBV7-2; 13 positions agree with TRBD2. This CDR3 contains 14 residues. Germline CDR1 is SGHTA and CDR2 is FQGNSA. The J segment lost 6 bases and the V segment lost 6 bases, leaving 5 bases of the junction unmatched. CDR3 nucleotides: TGTGCCAGCAGTCGACTAGCGGGGGGCGTCGAGCAGTACTTC. Translation: CASSRLAGGVEQYF.

The chain links TRBV4-1 to TRBJ2-2, with a tentative D call TRBD1 (5 bases). The CDR3 contains 18 residues. The germline V gene encodes CDR1 MGHRA and CDR2 YSYEKL. V lost 1 base, J lost 0 bases, and 15 bases lay in between. CDR3 amino acids: CASSQVFPRGPNTGELFF. DNA of the CDR3: TGCGCCAGCAGCCAAGTCTTTCCAAGGGGCCCGAACACCGGGGAGCTGTTTTTT.

The chain recombines TRBV5-6 with TRBJ1-5; possible D gene TRBD1, 6 bases. This CDR3 has 15 residues. Germline lookup yields CDR1 SGHDT and CDR2 YYEEEE. V shed 3 bases and J shed 1 base, with 11 bases lying between them. This CDR3 is CASSSGQMSNQPQHF. For the CDR3, the DNA is TGTGCCAGCAGCTCCGGACAGATGAGCAATCAGCCCCAGCATTTT.

The chain uses TRBV7-2 and TRBJ1-2; no clear D gene. The CDR3 is 14 amino acids. Trimming removed 3 bases from V and 4 bases from J, with 12 bases in between. Germline V gives CDR1 SGHTA, CDR2 FQGNSA. The chain's CDR3 is CASSFSQELYGYTF. CDR3 coding DNA: TGTGCCAGCAGCTTTAGTCAGGAACTCTATGGCTACACCTTC.

The rearrangement uses TRBV29-1 and TRBJ1-2, with D tentatively TRBD1 (5 bases). Germline CDR1 SQVTM, CDR2 ANQGSEA. Trimming stripped 3 bases from V and 4 bases from J, with 12 bases between. The CDR3 consists of 13 residues. CDR3 region: CSVESREGYGYTF. The CDR3 coding sequence is TGCAGCGTTGAGTCCAGGGAGGGCTATGGCTACACCTTC.

The chain couples TRBV30 to TRBJ1-2, with 7 nucleotides matching TRBD1. The length of the CDR3 is 15 residues. Germline trimming cut 5 bases from V and 2 bases from J; bases unmatched to any gene: 11. Germline-derived CDR1 and CDR2 are GTSNPN and SVGIG (reference sequence). CDR3 loop: CAWGKLGQRNYGYTF. The CDR3 DNA reads TGTGCCTGGGGTAAATTGGGACAGCGGAACTATGGCTACACCTTC. The full variable domain, rest sourced from reference TRBV30 and TRBJ1-2, is SQTIHQWPATLVQPVGSPLSLECTVEGTSNPNLYWYRQAAGRGLQLLFYSVGIGQISSEVPQNLSASRPQDRQFILSSKKLLLSDSGFYLCAWGKLGQRNYGYTFGSGTRLTVV.

This chain uses TRBV10-2 with TRBJ1-4; the match to TRBD1 covers 8 bases. The germline V gene has CDR1 WSHSY and CDR2 SAAADI. This CDR3 is built from 16 residues. V was clipped by 4 bases and J by 4 bases; unmatched bases: 8. CDR3 residues: CASSGGQGGYNEKLFF. DNA of the CDR3: TGCGCCAGCAGTGGAGGACAGGGAGGCTATAATGAAAAACTGTTTTTT.

The genes are TRBV5-8 and TRBJ2-1, with 11 positions matching TRBD2. This CDR3 is 15 amino acids long. Germline V gene sequence: CDR1 SGHTS, CDR2 YDEGEE. V was pared by 1 base and J by 5 bases, with 2 bases of the junction left unmatched. CDR3 region: CASSLRLAGNNEQFF. CDR3 sequence (DNA): TGTGCCAGCAGCTTGAGACTAGCGGGGAACAATGAGCAGTTCTTC.

The chain links TRBV5-1 to TRBJ1-2; no firm D call. Per the germline V gene, CDR1 is SGHRS and CDR2 is YFSETQ. The CDR3 runs 13 residues. Between the trimmed V and J ends, which lost 4 bases and 0 bases, there was a span of 7 bases. The CDR3 DNA is TGCGCCAGCAGCAGCGGGGCTAACTATGGCTACACCTTC. This translates into CASSSGANYGYTF.

The chain links TRBV27 to TRBJ2-5, with a possible D match to TRBD1 (8 bases). CDR1 is MNHEY, CDR2 SMNVEV, per germline (reference sequence). The CDR3 sequence is 14 residues long. Trimming took off 5 bases at V and 3 bases at J, with 13 bases between the two ends. CDR3 in amino acids: CASSGAGQEETQYF. CDR3 nucleotide sequence: TGTGCCAGCAGTGGAGCGGGACAGGAAGAGACCCAGTACTTC.

Of note for this clone: This sample includes further DNA sequences coding for the same CDR3. This chain joins TRBV7-2 and TRBJ2-7; no definite D call. In germline, CDR1 is SGHTA, CDR2 FQGNSA. The CDR3 covers 12 residues. The V and J ends lost 2 bases and 4 bases respectively, with 6 bases between them. CDR3 sequence: CASSLTGYEQYF. The CDR3 region has the DNA TGTGCCAGCAGCTTAACCGGGTACGAGCAGTACTTC.

The chain links TRBV18 to TRBJ1-1, with D unresolved. The CDR3 spans 14 residues. The germline CDR1 and CDR2 sequences are KGHSH and LQKENI. Between the trimmed V and J ends, which lost 3 bases and 1 base, there was a span of 9 bases. The CDR3 coding sequence is TGTGCCAGCTCACCGGCTCTCGAGAACACTGAAGCTTTCTTT. It translates to CASSPALENTEAFF.

The rearrangement joins TRBV11-3 to TRBJ1-1; 7 bases line up with TRBD1. The CDR3 extends over 15 amino acids. Germline V lookup: CDR1 SGHNT, CDR2 YENEEA. V lost 5 bases to trimming and J lost 0 bases; unmatched junction nucleotides: 6. The CDR3 is CASSRDSLMNTEAFF. The DNA for the CDR3 is TGTGCCAGCAGCCGGGACAGCCTCATGAACACTGAAGCTTTCTTT. Full variable domain (missing parts from reference TRBV11-3 and TRBJ1-1): EAGVVQSPRYKIIEKKQPVAFWCNPISGHNTLYWYLQNLGQGPELLIRYENEEAVDDSQLPKDRFSAERLKGVDSTLKIQPAELGDSAVYLCASSRDSLMNTEAFFGQGTRLTVV.

V gene TRBV14 combines with J gene TRBJ2-3; 12 nucleotides align to TRBD2. Germline V CDR1 and CDR2: SGHDN, FVKESK. Losses at the gene ends were 4 bases for V and 0 bases for J; bases not matched to a gene: 8. The CDR3 is made up of 18 amino acids. DNA for the CDR3: TGTGCCAGCAGCCGAGGGACTAGCGGGTTGCCTAGCACAGATACGCAGTATTTT. Encoded protein: CASSRGTSGLPSTDTQYF.

V is TRBV6-5 and J is TRBJ1-2, with D maybe TRBD1 (5 bases). The germline V and J ends were trimmed by 7 bases and 8 bases, with 23 bases remaining between them. CDR1 is MNHEY, CDR2 SVGAGI, per germline. The CDR3 is made up of 15 amino acids. CDR3 in amino acids: CASNSGRLGEGGYTF. The CDR3 region has the DNA TGTGCCAGCAATTCGGGACGACTAGGGGAAGGCGGCTACACCTTC.

This chain connects TRBV19 to TRBJ1-5; no definite D call. Germline CDR1 LNHDA, CDR2 SQIVND (reference sequence). The CDR3 is 16 amino acids. Trimming stripped 1 base from V and 3 bases from J, with 13 bases between. The CDR3 here is CASSIGAGKVNQPQHF. The CDR3 region has the DNA TGTGCCAGTAGTATAGGAGCGGGGAAAGTCAATCAGCCCCAGCATTTT.

The chain couples TRBV5-1 to TRBJ1-1, with 11 bases lining up with TRBD1. The J segment lost 10 bases and the V segment lost 4 bases, leaving 9 bases of the junction unmatched. The CDR3 spans 14 residues. Germline V gene lookup returns CDR1 SGHRS and CDR2 YFSETQ. CDR3 loop: CASSPGQGARTAFF. CDR3 coding DNA: TGCGCCAGCAGCCCTGGACAGGGGGCGCGGACAGCTTTCTTT. Full variable domain (outside the CDR3, taken from reference TRBV5-1 and TRBJ1-1): KAGVTQTPRYLIKTRGQQVTLSCSPISGHRSVSWYQQTPGQGLQFLFEYFSETQRNKGNFPGRFSGRQFSNSRSEMNVSTLELGDSALYLCASSPGQGARTAFFGQGTRLTVV.

This chain links TRBV7-3 with TRBJ1-3; tentatively, D is TRBD1 (6 bases). The CDR3 totals 15 residues. Trimming took 0 bases from V and 3 from J, leaving 9 bases between them. Germline V gene lookup returns CDR1 SGHTA and CDR2 FQGTGA. The CDR3 DNA is TGTGCCAGCAGCTTAACAGGGGGTATTGGAAACACCATATATTTT. Translating it yields CASSLTGGIGNTIYF.

The gene calls are TRBV6-6 and TRBJ2-3; D may be TRBD2 (6 bases). The germline gives CDR1 MNHNY, CDR2 SVGAGI (reference sequence). CDR3 length equals 13 residues. The V end was cut by 7 bases, the J end by 2 bases, with 10 bases between. The CDR3 here is CASKPGDTDTQYF. CDR3 sequence (DNA): TGTGCCAGCAAACCGGGGGACACAGATACGCAGTATTTT.

The rearrangement uses TRBV6-5 and TRBJ1-1, with 8 positions matching TRBD1. Germline V gives CDR1 MNHEY, CDR2 SVGAGI. This CDR3 has 14 amino acids. The junction had 4 bases not matched to a gene; V was cut back by 4 bases and J by 3 bases. In nucleotides, the CDR3 is TGTGCCAGCAGTTCCAGGGGGCGGGACACTGAAGCTTTCTTT. It translates to CASSSRGRDTEAFF.

The chain combines TRBV7-3 with TRBJ2-2, with TRBD1 matching over 7 bases. With 6 bases clipped from V and 7 bases from J, the junction kept 8 bases outside the gene matches. This CDR3 region has 14 residues. Per the germline V gene, CDR1 is SGHTA and CDR2 is FQGTGA. In DNA form, the CDR3 reads TGTGCCAGCAGTCGTGACAGGGTGGACGGGGAGCTGTTTTTT. It yields the protein CASSRDRVDGELFF.